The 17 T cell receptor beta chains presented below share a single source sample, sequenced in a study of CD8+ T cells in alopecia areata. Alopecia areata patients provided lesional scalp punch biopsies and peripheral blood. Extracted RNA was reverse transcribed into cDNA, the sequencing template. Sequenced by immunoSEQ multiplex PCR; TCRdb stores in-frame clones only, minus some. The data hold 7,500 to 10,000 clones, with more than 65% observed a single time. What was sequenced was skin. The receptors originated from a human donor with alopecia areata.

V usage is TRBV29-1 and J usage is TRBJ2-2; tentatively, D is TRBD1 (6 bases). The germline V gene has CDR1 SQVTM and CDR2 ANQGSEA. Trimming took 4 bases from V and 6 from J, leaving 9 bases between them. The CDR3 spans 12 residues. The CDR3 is CSVVTGPGELFF. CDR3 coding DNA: TGCAGCGTTGTGACAGGCCCCGGGGAGCTGTTTTTT.

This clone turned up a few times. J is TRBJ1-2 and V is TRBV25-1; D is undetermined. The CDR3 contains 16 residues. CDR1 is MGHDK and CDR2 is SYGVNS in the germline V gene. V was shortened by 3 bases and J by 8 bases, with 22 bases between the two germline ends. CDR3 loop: CASSDLLNRRPDGYTF. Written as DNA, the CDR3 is TGTGCCAGCAGTGACCTTCTAAACCGACGGCCGGACGGCTACACCTTC.

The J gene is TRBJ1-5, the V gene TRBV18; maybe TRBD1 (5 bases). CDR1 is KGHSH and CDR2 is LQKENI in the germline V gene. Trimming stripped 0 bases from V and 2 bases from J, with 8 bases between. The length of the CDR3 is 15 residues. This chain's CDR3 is CASSPPRDGNQPQHF. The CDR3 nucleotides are TGTGCCAGCTCACCACCCCGGGACGGCAATCAGCCCCAGCATTTT.

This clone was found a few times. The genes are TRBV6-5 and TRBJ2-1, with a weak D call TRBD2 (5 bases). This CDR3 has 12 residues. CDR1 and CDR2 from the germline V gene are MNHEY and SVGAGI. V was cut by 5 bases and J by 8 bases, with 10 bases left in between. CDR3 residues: CASSDSVDEQFF. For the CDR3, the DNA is TGTGCCAGCAGTGATAGCGTGGATGAGCAGTTCTTC.

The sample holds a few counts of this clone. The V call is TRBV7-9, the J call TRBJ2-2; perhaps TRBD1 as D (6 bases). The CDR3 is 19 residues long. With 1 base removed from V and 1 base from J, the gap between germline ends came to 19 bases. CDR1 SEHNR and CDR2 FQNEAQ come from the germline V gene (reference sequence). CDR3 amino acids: CASSLGPRSGQMNTGELFF. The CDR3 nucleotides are TGTGCCAGCAGCTTAGGTCCTCGATCCGGACAGATGAACACCGGGGAGCTGTTTTTT.

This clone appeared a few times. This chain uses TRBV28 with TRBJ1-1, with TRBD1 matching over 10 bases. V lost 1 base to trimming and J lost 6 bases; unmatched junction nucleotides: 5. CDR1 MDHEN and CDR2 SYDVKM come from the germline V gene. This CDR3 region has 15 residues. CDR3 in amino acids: CASSLSGTGASEAFF. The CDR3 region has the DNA TGTGCCAGCAGTTTATCCGGGACAGGGGCTTCTGAAGCTTTCTTT.

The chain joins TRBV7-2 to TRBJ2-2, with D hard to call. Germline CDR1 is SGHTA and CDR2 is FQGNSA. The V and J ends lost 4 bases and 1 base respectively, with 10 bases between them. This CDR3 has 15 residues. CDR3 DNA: TGTGCCAGCAGCTCAAAGCCTGTGAACACCGGGGAGCTGTTTTTT. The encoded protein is CASSSKPVNTGELFF.

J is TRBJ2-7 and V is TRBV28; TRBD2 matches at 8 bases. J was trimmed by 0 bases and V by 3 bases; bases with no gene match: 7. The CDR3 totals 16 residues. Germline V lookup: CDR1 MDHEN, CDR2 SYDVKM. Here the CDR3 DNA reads TGTGCCAGCAGTTTCCACTTAGCGGGACTCTCCTACGAGCAGTACTTC. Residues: CASSFHLAGLSYEQYF. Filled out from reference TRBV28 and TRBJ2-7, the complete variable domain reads DVKVTQSSRYLVKRTGEKVFLECVQDMDHENMFWYRQDPGLGLRLIYFSYDVKMKEKGDIPEGYSVSREKKERFSLILESASTNQTSMYLCASSFHLAGLSYEQYFGPGTRLTVT.

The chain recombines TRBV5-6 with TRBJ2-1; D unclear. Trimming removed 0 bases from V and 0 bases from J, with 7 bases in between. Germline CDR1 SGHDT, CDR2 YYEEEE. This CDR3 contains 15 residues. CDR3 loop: CASSLGRISYNEQFF. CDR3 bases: TGTGCCAGCAGCTTGGGGCGGATCTCCTACAATGAGCAGTTCTTC.

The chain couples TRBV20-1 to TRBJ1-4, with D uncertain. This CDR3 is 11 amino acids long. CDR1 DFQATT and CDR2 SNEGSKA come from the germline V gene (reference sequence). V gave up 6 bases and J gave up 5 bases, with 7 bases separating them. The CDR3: CSARRNEKLFF. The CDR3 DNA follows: TGCAGTGCCAGACGCAATGAAAAACTGTTTTTT.

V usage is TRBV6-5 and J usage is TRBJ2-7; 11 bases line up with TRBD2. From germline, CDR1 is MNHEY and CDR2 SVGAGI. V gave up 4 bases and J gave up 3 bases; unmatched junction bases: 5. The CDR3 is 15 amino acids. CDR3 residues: CASSSPTSGGYEQYF. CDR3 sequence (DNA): TGTGCCAGCAGTTCCCCTACTAGCGGGGGCTACGAGCAGTACTTC.

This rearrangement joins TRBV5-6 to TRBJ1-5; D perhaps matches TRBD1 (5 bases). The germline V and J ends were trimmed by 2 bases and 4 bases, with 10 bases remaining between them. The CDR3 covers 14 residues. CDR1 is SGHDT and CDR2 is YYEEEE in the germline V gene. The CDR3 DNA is TGTGCCAGCAGCTTTTGGGGGAGGAATCAGCCCCAGCATTTT. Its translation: CASSFWGRNQPQHF.

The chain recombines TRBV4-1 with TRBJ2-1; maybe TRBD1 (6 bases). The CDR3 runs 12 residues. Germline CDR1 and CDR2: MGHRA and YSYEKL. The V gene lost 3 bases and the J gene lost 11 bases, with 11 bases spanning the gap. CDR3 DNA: TGCGCCAGCAGCCAGTCGAGGGGGAAGCAGTTCTTC. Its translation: CASSQSRGKQFF.

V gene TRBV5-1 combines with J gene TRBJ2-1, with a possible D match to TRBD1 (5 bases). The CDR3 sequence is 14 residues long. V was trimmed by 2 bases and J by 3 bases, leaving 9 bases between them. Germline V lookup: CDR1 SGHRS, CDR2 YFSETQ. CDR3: CASSFNRHYNEQFF. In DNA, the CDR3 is TGCGCCAGCAGCTTCAACAGGCACTACAATGAGCAGTTCTTC.

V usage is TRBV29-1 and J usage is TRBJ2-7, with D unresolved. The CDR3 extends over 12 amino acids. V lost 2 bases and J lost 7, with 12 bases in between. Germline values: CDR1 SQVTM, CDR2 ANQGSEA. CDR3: CSVEPGWGEQYF. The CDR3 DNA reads TGCAGCGTTGAACCAGGTTGGGGTGAGCAGTACTTC.

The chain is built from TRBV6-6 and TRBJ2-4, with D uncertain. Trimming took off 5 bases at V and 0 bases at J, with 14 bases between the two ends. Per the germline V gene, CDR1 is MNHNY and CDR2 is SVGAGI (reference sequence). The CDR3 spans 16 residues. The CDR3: CASSPPPHLAKNIQYF. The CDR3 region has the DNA TGTGCCAGCAGTCCGCCTCCCCATCTAGCCAAAAACATTCAGTACTTC.

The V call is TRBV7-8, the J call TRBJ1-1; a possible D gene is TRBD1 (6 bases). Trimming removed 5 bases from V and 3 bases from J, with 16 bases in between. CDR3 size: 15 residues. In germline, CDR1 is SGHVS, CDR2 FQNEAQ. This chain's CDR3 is CASSAGAGGHTEAFF. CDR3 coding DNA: TGTGCCAGCAGCGCGGGGGCGGGGGGGCACACTGAAGCTTTCTTT.